The 28 T cell receptor beta chains given below trace back to one sample, sequenced in a study of shared clonotypes between healthy human individuals. Libraries were prepared by immunoSEQ multiplex PCR; TCRdb keeps only in-frame clonotypes and omits some of them. The sample has 450,000 to 500,000 clones; 79% are singletons. Sequencing was carried out using PBMCs. The source of these receptors is a woman aged 40 to 55 in good health. Some clones in this sample may be carry-over from other donors' samples.

V is TRBV4-1 and J is TRBJ2-7; D remains ambiguous. Deletions cut 4 bases from V and 3 bases from J, with 7 bases between. The CDR3 loop spans 12 amino acids. Germline V CDR1 and CDR2: MGHRA, YSYEKL. Here the CDR3 DNA reads TGCGCCAGCAGCCCTGACAACTACGAGCAGTACTTC. Residues: CASSPDNYEQYF.

The chain recombines TRBV7-9 with TRBJ2-3, with 10 bases aligning to TRBD2. The CDR3 spans 16 residues. Germline V gene data show CDR1 as SEHNR and CDR2 as FQNEAQ (reference sequence). J lost 1 base, V lost 4 bases, and 5 bases had no gene match. CDR3 sequence: CASSSRLAGGTDTQYF. For the CDR3, the DNA is TGTGCCAGCAGCTCCCGGCTAGCGGGGGGCACAGATACGCAGTATTTT. The full variable domain, completed using reference TRBV7-9 and TRBJ2-3, is DTGVSQNPRHKITKRGQNVTFRCDPISEHNRLYWYRQTLGQGPEFLTYFQNEAQLEKSRLLSDRFSAERPKGSFSTLEIQRTEQGDSAMYLCASSSRLAGGTDTQYFGPGTRLTVL.

This clone was recorded a few times. The chain links TRBV30 to TRBJ2-3; a weak D match, TRBD2 (6 bases). The germline V gene encodes CDR1 GTSNPN and CDR2 SVGIG (reference sequence). The V end lost 0 bases, the J end lost 3 bases, and 16 bases lay between the germline ends. The CDR3 extends over 16 amino acids. CDR3 DNA: TGTGCCTGGAGTGTACCACGGACGGGAGATACAGATACGCAGTATTTT. It is translated as CAWSVPRTGDTDTQYF.

The V call is TRBV28, the J call TRBJ2-3; 11 bases fit TRBD2. After removal of 5 bases from V and 2 bases from J, the junction contained 9 bases not matched to a gene. From germline, CDR1 is MDHEN and CDR2 SYDVKM. The length of the CDR3 is 17 residues. The CDR3 bases are TGTGCCAGCAGTGCCCAGGGGACTAGCGGAGACACAGATACGCAGTATTTT. It codes for CASSAQGTSGDTDTQYF.

The genes are TRBV6-1 and TRBJ1-4, with a possible D match to TRBD1 (6 bases). The CDR3 runs to 14 residues. Germline lookup yields CDR1 MNHNS and CDR2 SASEGT. V was shortened by 10 bases and J by 5 bases, with 17 bases between the two germline ends. The CDR3 sequence: CATRGQRLNEKLFF. CDR3 DNA sequence: TGTGCCACCCGTGGACAGCGTCTAAATGAAAAACTGTTTTTT.

CDR3 DNA sequence: TGCGCCAGCAGCTTGCACAGCGGCAATGAGCAGTTCTTC. Translated: CASSLHSGNEQFF. V gene TRBV5-1 combines with J gene TRBJ2-1, with a possible D match to TRBD2 (5 bases). Germline CDR1 SGHRS, CDR2 YFSETQ. The CDR3 runs to 13 residues. The V end lost 1 base, the J end lost 6 bases, and 8 bases lay between the germline ends.

The chain combines TRBV2 with TRBJ1-1; D is unresolved. The V and J ends lost 6 bases and 3 bases respectively, with 5 bases between them. The germline gives CDR1 SNHLY, CDR2 FYNNEI. The CDR3 runs to 11 residues. The CDR3 region is CASSRDTEAFF. CDR3 sequence (DNA): TGTGCCAGCAGCAGAGACACTGAAGCTTTCTTT.

This sequence joins TRBV2 and TRBJ2-1; TRBD2 agrees at 12 bases. This CDR3 region has 14 residues. V was pared by 4 bases and J by 7 bases, with 2 bases of the junction left unmatched. The germline CDR1 and CDR2 sequences are SNHLY and FYNNEI. DNA for the CDR3: TGTGCCAGCAGTGGCGGGACTAGCGGGAATGAGCAGTTCTTC. It is translated as CASSGGTSGNEQFF.

On this clone itself: A read error may explain this, as a much larger clone is one base away. The sample carries other DNA sequences with the same CDR3. The chain recombines TRBV6-5 with TRBJ1-1; D gene uncertain. There are 12 residues in the CDR3. In germline, CDR1 is MNHEY, CDR2 SVGAGI. The CDR3 reads CASRALPGRAFF. The CDR3 nucleotides are TGTGCCAGCAGAGCATTACCCGGCCGGGCTTTCTTC.

This chain links TRBV5-4 with TRBJ1-2; D perhaps matches TRBD1 (5 bases). The CDR3 sequence is 13 residues long. Per the germline V gene, CDR1 is SGHNT and CDR2 is YYREEE (reference sequence). V was cut by 5 bases and J by 7 bases, with 15 bases left in between. The CDR3 loop reads CASRAGLSTGYTF. CDR3 nucleotide sequence: TGTGCCAGCAGGGCGGGACTCTCCACTGGCTACACCTTC. Based on the CDR3 plus reference TRBV5-4 and TRBJ1-2, the full variable domain is ETGVTQSPTHLIKTRGQQVTLRCSSQSGHNTVSWYQQALGQGPQFIFQYYREEENGRGNFPPRFSGLQFPNYSSELNVNALELDDSALYLCASRAGLSTGYTFGSGTRLTVV.

The rearrangement joins TRBV11-1 to TRBJ2-1, with TRBD2 matching 7 bases. In germline, CDR1 is SGHAT, CDR2 FQDESV (reference sequence). V lost 6 bases and J lost 2; bases outside the gene matches: 4. This CDR3 is 14 amino acids long. The CDR3 protein is CASSFGTTYNEQFF. CDR3 in DNA: TGTGCCAGCAGTTTCGGGACTACCTACAATGAGCAGTTCTTC.

This chain links TRBV28 with TRBJ1-4; TRBD1 aligns across 8 bases. From germline, CDR1 is MDHEN and CDR2 SYDVKM. V lost 0 bases to trimming and J lost 12 bases; unmatched junction nucleotides: 6. The CDR3 is 14 residues long. Written as DNA, the CDR3 is TGTGCCAGCAGTTTATGGGACAGGGAAGGACAACTGTTTTTT. Protein: CASSLWDREGQLFF.

Note on this clone: A single base is all that separates this from a far larger clone, so a read error is likely. The genes are TRBV25-1 and TRBJ1-5; D unresolved. CDR3 length: 15 residues. Germline V CDR1 and CDR2: MGHDK, SYGVNS. The CDR3 here is CVSSPSVGSNQPQHF. The CDR3 DNA sequence: TGTGTCAGCAGCCCATCCGTGGGGAGCAATCAGCCCCAGCATTTT.

The genes are TRBV5-1 and TRBJ2-7, with D perhaps being TRBD1 or TRBD2 (6 bases each). In germline, CDR1 is SGHRS, CDR2 YFSETQ. Trimming shortened V by 3 bases and J by 3 bases, and 16 bases separated the two germline ends. This CDR3 has 15 residues. The CDR3 region is CASSSRGGVSYEQYF. The CDR3 DNA sequence: TGCGCCAGCAGCTCCAGGGGAGGTGTTAGCTACGAGCAGTACTTC.

The gene calls are TRBV7-3 and TRBJ2-3; TRBD1 matches 10 bases. Germline V CDR1 and CDR2: SGHTA, FQGTGA. J gave up 5 bases and V 5 bases, and 4 bases lay outside the gene matches. The CDR3 has 14 residues. The CDR3 here is CASSPTGGQDTQYF. The DNA of the CDR3 is TGTGCCAGCAGCCCGACAGGGGGCCAAGATACGCAGTATTTT.

The chain employs TRBV10-3 and TRBJ2-3; 8 nucleotides line up with TRBD1. The CDR3 totals 14 residues. V lost 6 bases, J lost 4 bases, and 6 bases stayed unmatched. Germline assignment: CDR1 ENHRY and CDR2 SYGVKD. The CDR3 coding sequence is TGTGCCATCAGCCGGGACAGGCTGCCAGATACGCAGTATTTT. Protein sequence: CAISRDRLPDTQYF.

This clone has only a few counts. V and J are TRBV5-1 and TRBJ1-2; 8 positions match TRBD1. Germline V gives CDR1 SGHRS, CDR2 YFSETQ. This CDR3 comprises 13 residues. With 7 bases clipped from V and 8 bases from J, the junction kept 10 bases outside the gene matches. The DNA for the CDR3 is TGCGCCAGCTCAGGACAGGGTTTAGGAGGCTACACCTTC. Its protein product is CASSGQGLGGYTF. Full variable domain (outside the CDR3, taken from reference TRBV5-1 and TRBJ1-2): KAGVTQTPRYLIKTRGQQVTLSCSPISGHRSVSWYQQTPGQGLQFLFEYFSETQRNKGNFPGRFSGRQFSNSRSEMNVSTLELGDSALYLCASSGQGLGGYTFGSGTRLTVV.

This rearrangement joins TRBV9 to TRBJ2-1, with TRBD2 matching 13 bases. The germline V gene encodes CDR1 SGDLS and CDR2 YYNGEE. V shed 4 bases, J shed 5 bases, and the junction held 3 bases outside the gene matches. The CDR3 is 15 residues long. The CDR3 DNA reads TGTGCCAGCAGCAGGACTAGCGGGAGCCACAATGAGCAGTTCTTC. Translating gives CASSRTSGSHNEQFF.

The J gene is TRBJ2-5, the V gene TRBV19, with D perhaps TRBD1 or TRBD2 (5 bases each). Deletions cut 3 bases from V and 4 bases from J, with 15 bases between. This CDR3 has 15 residues. Germline assignment: CDR1 LNHDA and CDR2 SQIVND (reference sequence). CDR3 coding DNA: TGTGCCAGTAGTATCAGCCCCGCGAGGGGAGAGACCCAGTACTTC. Translating gives CASSISPARGETQYF. The complete variable domain, with remaining parts taken from reference TRBV19 and TRBJ2-5, reads DGGITQSPKYLFRKEGQNVTLSCEQNLNHDAMYWYRQDPGQGLRLIYYSQIVNDFQKGDIAEGYSVSREKKESFPLTVTSAQKNPTAFYLCASSISPARGETQYFGPGTRLLVL.

The chain couples TRBV28 to TRBJ1-2; maybe TRBD1 (6 bases). The CDR3 has 13 amino acids. V lost 4 bases to trimming and J lost 5 bases, with 11 bases between them. CDR1 is MDHEN and CDR2 is SYDVKM in the germline V gene. CDR3 sequence reads: CASSYVGAYGYTF. The CDR3 region has the DNA TGTGCCAGCAGTTACGTGGGGGCGTATGGCTACACCTTC.

This rearrangement joins TRBV4-2 to TRBJ2-3; 7 bases are a match to TRBD2. Germline lookup yields CDR1 LGHNA and CDR2 YNFKEQ. V shed 4 bases, J shed 0 bases, and the junction held 10 bases outside the gene matches. The CDR3 sequence is 17 residues long. As DNA, the CDR3 is TGTGCCAGCAGCCTAGGTATTGGCGGGGGTAGCACAGATACGCAGTATTTT. Its translation: CASSLGIGGGSTDTQYF.

The gene calls are TRBV27 and TRBJ2-5, with D hard to call. Trimming removed 6 bases at V and 5 bases at J, with 10 bases between. The V gene's germline CDR1 is MNHEY and CDR2 SMNVEV (reference sequence). The length of the CDR3 is 12 residues. CDR3 sequence (DNA): TGTGCCAGCAGCCGGTTGGGGGAGACCCAGTACTTC. Encoded protein: CASSRLGETQYF.

The chain uses TRBV5-1 and TRBJ2-3; no reliable D call. The V and J ends lost 2 bases and 2 bases respectively, with 9 bases between them. CDR1 and CDR2 from the germline V gene are SGHRS and YFSETQ. The CDR3 runs to 14 residues. CDR3 residues: CASSFGDVTDTQYF. The DNA for the CDR3 is TGCGCCAGCAGCTTTGGCGACGTCACAGATACGCAGTATTTT.

The chain couples TRBV2 to TRBJ1-6; 7 nucleotides align to TRBD1. J gave up 8 bases and V 7 bases, and 5 bases lay outside the gene matches. CDR3 length equals 13 residues. Germline CDR1 SNHLY, CDR2 FYNNEI. The CDR3 DNA follows: TGTGCCAGCACTGGACAGGAGTATTCACCCCTCCACTTT. Translation gives CASTGQEYSPLHF.

The gene calls are TRBV10-2 and TRBJ2-3, with D possibly being TRBD2 (5 bases). V shed 6 bases and J shed 2 bases, with 9 bases lying between them. Looked up from germline, CDR1 is WSHSY and CDR2 is SAAADI. CDR3 size: 13 residues. The CDR3 loop reads CASRTINTDTQYF. CDR3 in DNA: TGCGCCAGCAGGACTATAAACACAGATACGCAGTATTTT.

At least ten counts were recorded for this clone. V is TRBV7-3 and J is TRBJ1-1, with D perhaps TRBD1 (5 bases). V was clipped by 5 bases and J by 1 base, with 8 bases between them. CDR3 length equals 13 residues. Germline CDR1 reads SGHTA; CDR2 reads FQGTGA. The CDR3 region is CASSRGTNTEAFF. The DNA for the CDR3 is TGTGCCAGCAGCCGAGGGACGAACACTGAAGCTTTCTTT.

The chain couples TRBV2 to TRBJ1-1; D call uncertain. The CDR3 runs to 13 residues. The germline V gene has CDR1 SNHLY and CDR2 FYNNEI. V lost 4 bases and J lost 7, with 13 bases in between. The CDR3 loop reads CASSVAFLGEAFF. As DNA, the CDR3 is TGTGCCAGCAGTGTGGCCTTCCTCGGTGAAGCTTTCTTT.

The chain combines TRBV6-1 with TRBJ1-2; D remains unclear. The germline V gene encodes CDR1 MNHNS and CDR2 SASEGT. Trimming cost V 11 bases and J 0 bases, with 7 bases left between them. The CDR3 has 11 residues. Here the CDR3 DNA reads TGTGCCGCCGAGGCTAACTATGGCTACACCTTC. Residues: CAAEANYGYTF.